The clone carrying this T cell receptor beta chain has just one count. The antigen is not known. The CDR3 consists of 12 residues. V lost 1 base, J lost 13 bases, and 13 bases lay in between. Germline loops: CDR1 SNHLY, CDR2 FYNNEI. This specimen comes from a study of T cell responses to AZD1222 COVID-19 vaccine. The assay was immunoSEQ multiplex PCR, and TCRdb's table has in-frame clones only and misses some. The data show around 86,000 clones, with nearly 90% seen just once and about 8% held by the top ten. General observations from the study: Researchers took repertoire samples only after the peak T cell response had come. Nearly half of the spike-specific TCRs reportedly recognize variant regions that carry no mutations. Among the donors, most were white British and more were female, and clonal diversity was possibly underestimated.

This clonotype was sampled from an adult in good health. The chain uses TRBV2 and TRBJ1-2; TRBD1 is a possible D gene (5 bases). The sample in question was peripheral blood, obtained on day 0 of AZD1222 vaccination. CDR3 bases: TGTGCCAGCAGTGAAGACGAGGGGACGGTCACCTTC. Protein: CASSEDEGTVTF.